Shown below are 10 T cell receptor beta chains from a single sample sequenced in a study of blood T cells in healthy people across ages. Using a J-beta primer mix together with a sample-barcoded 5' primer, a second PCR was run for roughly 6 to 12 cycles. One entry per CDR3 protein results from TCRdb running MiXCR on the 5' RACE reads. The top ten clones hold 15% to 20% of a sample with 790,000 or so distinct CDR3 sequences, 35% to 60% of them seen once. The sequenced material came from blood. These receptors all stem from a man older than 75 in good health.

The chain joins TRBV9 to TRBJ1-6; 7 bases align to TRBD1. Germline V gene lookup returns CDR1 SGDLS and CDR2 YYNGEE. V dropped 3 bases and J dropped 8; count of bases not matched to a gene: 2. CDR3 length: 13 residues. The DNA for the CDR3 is TGTGCCAGCAGCGCCACAGGGGATTCACCCCTCCACTTT. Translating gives CASSATGDSPLHF.

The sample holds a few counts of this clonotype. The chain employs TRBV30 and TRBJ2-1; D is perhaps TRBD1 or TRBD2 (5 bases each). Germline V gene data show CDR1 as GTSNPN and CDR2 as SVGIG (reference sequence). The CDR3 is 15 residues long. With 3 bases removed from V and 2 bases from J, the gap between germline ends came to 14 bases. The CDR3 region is CAWRAGDPTYNEQFF. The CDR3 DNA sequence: TGTGCCTGGAGGGCCGGGGACCCCACCTACAATGAGCAGTTCTTC. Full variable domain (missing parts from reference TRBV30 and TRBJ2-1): SQTIHQWPATLVQPVGSPLSLECTVEGTSNPNLYWYRQAAGRGLQLLFYSVGIGQISSEVPQNLSASRPQDRQFILSSKKLLLSDSGFYLCAWRAGDPTYNEQFFGPGTRLTVL.

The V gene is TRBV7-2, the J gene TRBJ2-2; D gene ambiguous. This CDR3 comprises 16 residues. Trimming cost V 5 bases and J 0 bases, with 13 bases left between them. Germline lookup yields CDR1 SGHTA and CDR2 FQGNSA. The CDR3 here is CASSPQPTSNTGELFF. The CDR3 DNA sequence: TGTGCCAGCAGCCCTCAGCCCACATCGAACACCGGGGAGCTGTTTTTT.

This CDR3 is CASSKQSSPEQFF. The CDR3 DNA reads as TGTGCCAGCTCAAAGCAGTCTAGCCCAGAGCAGTTCTTC. This chain uses TRBV18 with TRBJ2-1; perhaps TRBD2 as D (5 bases). Germline assignment: CDR1 KGHSH and CDR2 LQKENI. The CDR3 runs 13 residues. Trimming cost V 5 bases and J 10 bases, with 15 bases left between them.

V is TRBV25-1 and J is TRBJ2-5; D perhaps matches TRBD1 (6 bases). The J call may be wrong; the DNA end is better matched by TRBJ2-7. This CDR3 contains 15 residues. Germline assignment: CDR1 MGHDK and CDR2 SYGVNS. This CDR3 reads CASSESVTGMYEQYF. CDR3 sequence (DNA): TGTGCCAGCAGTGAATCAGTGACAGGAATGTACGAGCAGTACTTC.

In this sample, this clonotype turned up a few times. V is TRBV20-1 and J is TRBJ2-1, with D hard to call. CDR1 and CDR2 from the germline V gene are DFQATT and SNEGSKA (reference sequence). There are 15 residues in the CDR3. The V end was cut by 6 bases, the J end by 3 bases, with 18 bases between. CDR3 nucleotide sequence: TGCAGTGCAGTGGGCGTCTCCCGTTTCTACAATGAGCAGTTCTTC. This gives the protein CSAVGVSRFYNEQFF.

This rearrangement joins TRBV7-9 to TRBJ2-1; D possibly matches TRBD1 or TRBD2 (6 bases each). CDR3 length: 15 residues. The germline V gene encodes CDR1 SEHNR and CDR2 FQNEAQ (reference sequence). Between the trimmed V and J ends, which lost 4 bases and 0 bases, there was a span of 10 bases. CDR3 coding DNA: TGTGCCAGCAGCTCACGGGGGCACTCCTACAATGAGCAGTTCTTC. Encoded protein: CASSSRGHSYNEQFF.

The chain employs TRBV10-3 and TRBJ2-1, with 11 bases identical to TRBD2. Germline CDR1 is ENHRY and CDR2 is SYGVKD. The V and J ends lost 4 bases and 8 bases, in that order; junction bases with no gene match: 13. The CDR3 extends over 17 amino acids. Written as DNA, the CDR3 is TGTGCCATCAGTGGAAGTAGCGGGAGGGATTCTTCGGATGAGCAGTTCTTC. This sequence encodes CAISGSSGRDSSDEQFF.

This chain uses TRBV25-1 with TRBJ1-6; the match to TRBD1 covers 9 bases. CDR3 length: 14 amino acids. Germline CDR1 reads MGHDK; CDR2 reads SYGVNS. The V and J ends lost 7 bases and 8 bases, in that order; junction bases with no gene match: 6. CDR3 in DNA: TGTGCCAGCACCCCACAGGGGGCGGATTCACCCCTCCACTTT. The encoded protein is CASTPQGADSPLHF.

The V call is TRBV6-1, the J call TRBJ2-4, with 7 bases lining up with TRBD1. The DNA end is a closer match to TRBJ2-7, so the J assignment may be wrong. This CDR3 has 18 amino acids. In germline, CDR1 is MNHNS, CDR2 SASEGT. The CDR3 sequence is CASSPVMVDDRDGYEQYF. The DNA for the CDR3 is TGTGCCAGCAGCCCCGTTATGGTAGACGACAGGGATGGGTACGAGCAGTACTTC.